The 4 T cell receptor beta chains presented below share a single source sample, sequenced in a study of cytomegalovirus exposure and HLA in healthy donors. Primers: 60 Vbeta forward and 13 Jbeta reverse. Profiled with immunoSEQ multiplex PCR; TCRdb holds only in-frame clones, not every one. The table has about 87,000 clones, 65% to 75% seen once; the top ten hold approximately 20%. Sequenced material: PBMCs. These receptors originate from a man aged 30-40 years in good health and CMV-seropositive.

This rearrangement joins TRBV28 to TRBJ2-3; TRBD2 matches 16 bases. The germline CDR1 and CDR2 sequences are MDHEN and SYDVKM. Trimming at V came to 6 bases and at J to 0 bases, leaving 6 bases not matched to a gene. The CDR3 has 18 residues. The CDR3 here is CASSLGLAGGPSTDTQYF. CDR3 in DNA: TGTGCCAGCAGCCTGGGACTAGCGGGAGGGCCGAGCACAGATACGCAGTATTTT.

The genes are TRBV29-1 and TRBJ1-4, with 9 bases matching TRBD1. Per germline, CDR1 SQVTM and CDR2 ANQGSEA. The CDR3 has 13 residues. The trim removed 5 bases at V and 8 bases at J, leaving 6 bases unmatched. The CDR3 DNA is TGCAGCGTTAACAGGGGGCAGGGGGAAAAACTGTTTTTT. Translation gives CSVNRGQGEKLFF.

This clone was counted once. CDR3 amino acids: CASSFPPGQAGSPLHF. CDR3 in DNA: TGTGCCAGCAGCTTCCCGCCGGGACAGGCGGGATCACCCCTCCACTTT. The rearrangement joins TRBV5-6 to TRBJ1-6; 8 bases match TRBD1. CDR3 size: 16 residues. V trimming: 2 bases; J trimming: 10 bases; junction bases outside the gene matches: 11. Germline V gene lookup returns CDR1 SGHDT and CDR2 YYEEEE.

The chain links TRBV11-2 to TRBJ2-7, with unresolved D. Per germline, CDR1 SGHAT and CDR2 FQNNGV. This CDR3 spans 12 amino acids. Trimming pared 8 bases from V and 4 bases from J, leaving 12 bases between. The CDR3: CASRGPLYEQYF. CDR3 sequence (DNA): TGTGCCAGCCGAGGCCCCCTATACGAGCAGTACTTC.